Below, 2 T cell receptor beta chains from the same sample are listed, as sequenced in a study of early T cells in non-severe SARS-CoV-2 infection. TCRdb reprocessed the 5' RACE reads with MiXCR, giving one entry per CDR3 protein. The sample gives around 53,000 distinct CDR3 sequences, 10% to 15% of which show up once; approximately 8.5% is in the top ten. Input material: whole blood. These receptors were obtained from an adult who was a healthcare worker with PCR-confirmed SARS-CoV-2 infection or an uninfected control (not recorded which).

This clonotype has just a few counts. The J gene is TRBJ1-2, the V gene TRBV10-2; tentative D call: TRBD1 (5 bases). Trimming removed 6 bases at V and 8 bases at J, with 19 bases between. The CDR3 totals 14 residues. The germline V gene has CDR1 WSHSY and CDR2 SAAADI. CDR3 sequence reads: CASSPGVGVGGYTF. The CDR3 nucleotides read TGCGCCAGCAGCCCCGGCGTGGGGGTGGGAGGCTACACCTTC.

This clonotype was counted at least ten times. The chain carries TRBV27 and TRBJ1-5, with D possibly TRBD1 on 5 matching bases. Germline V gene data show CDR1 as MNHEY and CDR2 as SMNVEV (reference sequence). This CDR3 spans 13 amino acids. Trimming left V 5 bases short and J 4 bases short, with 9 bases between. The CDR3 is CASSDRQNQPQHF. The CDR3 DNA is TGTGCCAGCAGTGACAGACAGAATCAGCCCCAGCATTTT.